This T cell receptor (beta chain) was identified in a study of T cells in women clearing cervical HPV infection. The data were produced by immunoSEQ multiplex PCR, yet TCRdb's version contains in-frame clones alone and is incomplete. This sample's table reports more than 20,000 clones. Trimming took 0 bases from V and 1 from J, leaving 16 bases between them. The CDR3 has 17 residues. The germline V gene has CDR1 SGHRS and CDR2 YFSETQ. In the case of this clone: The read terminates 3 residues before the CDR3 end, so the remaining end is supplied by the germline J gene.

Sequencing was performed on blood buffy coat. This receptor was identified in a woman between 18 and 70 years old with a cervical HPV16 infection that either progressed to CIN3+ or cleared (not recorded which). The genes are TRBV5-1 and TRBJ2-5; TRBD2 might be the D (5 bases). CDR3 sequence: CASSLGFGRASQETQYF. The sequenced CDR3 bases are TGCGCCAGCAGCTTGGGGTTCGGGCGGGCTAGCCAAGAGACC.